This is a list of T cell receptor beta chains from one sample in a study of blood T cell repertoires in COVID-19. Clones were read by immunoSEQ multiplex PCR, and TCRdb kept only the in-frame ones, dropping some. This table holds 150,000 to 200,000 clones, about 86% found once. Sequences were obtained from peripheral blood. The receptors were sampled from a man aged 25-45 years with active or convalescent COVID-19. Both conserved end residues are part of each CDR3. The D gene is left open where the match is weak. The size of a clone is reported for some rows only, either as once, few or many, or as a class for expanded clones.

V	D	J	size	length	CDR3	DNA
TRBV12-5	-	TRBJ1-1	-	15	CASGSLIAGGTEAFF	TGTGCTAGTGGTTCGCTTATCGCGGGGGGGACTGAAGCTTTCTTT
TRBV15	TRBD2	TRBJ2-1	once	15	CATSSRREGPNEQFF	TGTGCCACCAGCAGCAGGCGGGAGGGCCCGAATGAGCAGTTCTTC
TRBV19	-	TRBJ1-5	-	12	CASSPSNQPQHF	TGTGCCAGTAGTCCGAGCAATCAGCCCCAGCATTTT
TRBV6-5	TRBD1	TRBJ1-2	-	12	CASRNRGEGYTF	TGTGCCAGCAGGAACAGGGGGGAGGGCTACACCTTC
TRBV25-1	-	TRBJ1-6	few	15	CASSDAGDAYSPLHF	TGTGCCAGCAGTGACGCAGGGGACGCGTATTCACCCCTCCACTTT
TRBV9	TRBD1	TRBJ1-4	-	16	CASSQRTGGTNEKLFF	TGTGCCAGCAGCCAGCGGACAGGGGGAACTAATGAAAAACTGTTTTTT
TRBV19	TRBD1	TRBJ2-2	-	16	CASSTSPGQLTGELFF	TGTGCCAGTAGTACCTCTCCGGGACAGCTCACCGGGGAGCTGTTTTTT
TRBV11-3	TRBD1	TRBJ1-1	once	15	CASSSGGGSNTEAFF	TGTGCCAGCAGCTCAGGGGGCGGCTCGAACACTGAAGCTTTCTTT
TRBV15	TRBD1	TRBJ1-3	-	15	CATSRDGGQGATIYF	TGTGCCACCAGCAGAGATGGAGGACAGGGGGCCACCATATATTTT
TRBV3-1/TRBV3-2	TRBD1	TRBJ1-2	-	16	CASSHDRQGFNYGYTF	TGTGCCAGCAGCCACGACCGACAGGGGTTTAACTATGGCTACACCTTC
TRBV6-1	-	TRBJ1-5	-	15	CASSENQGFEQPQHF	TGTGCCAGCAGTGAAAACCAGGGGTTCGAGCAGCCCCAGCATTTT
TRBV7-6	-	TRBJ1-3	-	14	CASSFQTGGNTIYF	TGTGCCAGCAGCTTTCAAACAGGAGGAAACACCATATATTTT
TRBV9	-	TRBJ1-1	-	14	CASSVDRGGTEAFF	TGTGCCAGCAGCGTAGACCGCGGGGGCACTGAAGCTTTCTTT
TRBV7-3	TRBD1	TRBJ2-2	-	16	CASSPRQGSNTGELFF	TGTGCCAGCAGCCCGCGACAGGGGTCGAACACCGGGGAGCTGTTTTTT
TRBV7-8	TRBD2	TRBJ2-1	-	14	CASSSSGGLGEQFF	TGTGCCAGCAGCTCTAGCGGGGGTCTGGGTGAGCAGTTCTTC
TRBV18	-	TRBJ1-2	-	15	CASSPGYTDQYGYTF	TGTGCCAGCTCACCGGGCTACACCGATCAATATGGCTACACCTTC
TRBV27	-	TRBJ1-2	-	18	CASTAGSGDPGGNYGYTF	TGTGCCAGCACCGCAGGATCGGGGGACCCCGGGGGAAACTATGGCTACACCTTC
TRBV27	-	TRBJ1-3	-	12	CASSSGGNTIYF	TGTGCCAGCAGTTCGGGGGGAAACACCATATATTTT
TRBV5-1	TRBD1	TRBJ1-4	-	15	CASSGGGGVLEKLFF	TGCGCCAGCAGCGGAGGGGGCGGGGTCCTTGAAAAACTGTTTTTT
TRBV5-1	TRBD1	TRBJ2-3	-	14	CASSPGQGTDTQYF	TGCGCCAGCAGCCCTGGACAGGGGACAGATACGCAGTATTTT
TRBV24-1	TRBD1	TRBJ2-7	-	15	CATSDGGTGLYEQYF	TGTGCCACCAGTGATGGCGGGACAGGCCTCTACGAGCAGTACTTC
TRBV5-6	-	TRBJ1-2	few	15	CASSLGMGSGYGYTF	TGTGCCAGCAGCTTGGGAATGGGGAGCGGCTATGGCTACACCTTC
TRBV7-9	-	TRBJ1-1	-	14	CASRVTGRETEAFF	TGTGCCAGCAGGGTCACAGGGAGGGAAACTGAAGCTTTCTTT
TRBV28	-	TRBJ1-2	-	15	CASRERLWSSYGYTF	TGTGCCAGCAGGGAACGACTGTGGTCCTCTTATGGCTACACCTTC
TRBV4-1	TRBD2	TRBJ2-5	-	15	CASSQELAGGETQYF	TGCGCCAGCAGCCAGGAACTAGCGGGTGGGGAGACCCAGTACTTC